Below, one T cell receptor (beta chain) is given with its context. Its antigen is as yet unknown. This CDR3 is built from 14 residues. CDR1 and CDR2 (germline): SGHRS, YFSETQ. With 2 bases removed from V and 5 bases from J, the gap between germline ends came to 13 bases. General study findings and limits: Whole repertoires were not studied in the larger cohort, only one V-J beta rearrangement. Tumor Treg TCRs overlapped most with tumor naive CD4+ cells. Tumor memory CD4+ T cell TCR gene usage was found to cluster with blood and lymph node memory CD4+ cells and with lymph node naive CD4+ cells.

Semi-nested PCR with Nested Universal Primer A followed constant-region reverse priming of full-length variable regions. TCRdb reprocessed the 5' RACE reads with MiXCR, giving one entry per CDR3 protein. Here the sample spans about 57,000 distinct CDR3 sequences, around a quarter being singletons. The chain recombines TRBV5-1 with TRBJ2-5; D perhaps matches TRBD2 (6 bases). The sample comprised tumor-infiltrating memory CD4+ T cells sorted from the breast tumor. The sample's subset: memory CD4+ T cells, CD4+CD45RO+CD25-. This TCR derives from a female donor with breast cancer. The CDR3 DNA is TGCGCCAGCAGCTTCCGGCCAGGAGGGGAGACCCAGTACTTC. Translating gives CASSFRPGGETQYF.